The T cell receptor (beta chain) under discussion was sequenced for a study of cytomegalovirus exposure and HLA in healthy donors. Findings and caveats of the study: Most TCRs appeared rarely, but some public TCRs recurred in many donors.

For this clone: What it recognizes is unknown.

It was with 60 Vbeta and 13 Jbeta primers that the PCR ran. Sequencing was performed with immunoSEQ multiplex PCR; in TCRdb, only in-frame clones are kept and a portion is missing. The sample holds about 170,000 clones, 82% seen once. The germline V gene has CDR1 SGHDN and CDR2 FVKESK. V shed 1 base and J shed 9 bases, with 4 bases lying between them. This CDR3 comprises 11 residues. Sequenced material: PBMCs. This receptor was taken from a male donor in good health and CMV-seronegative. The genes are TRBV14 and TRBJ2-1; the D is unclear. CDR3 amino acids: CASSQVAEQFF. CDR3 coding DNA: TGTGCCAGCAGCCAAGTGGCTGAGCAGTTCTTC.